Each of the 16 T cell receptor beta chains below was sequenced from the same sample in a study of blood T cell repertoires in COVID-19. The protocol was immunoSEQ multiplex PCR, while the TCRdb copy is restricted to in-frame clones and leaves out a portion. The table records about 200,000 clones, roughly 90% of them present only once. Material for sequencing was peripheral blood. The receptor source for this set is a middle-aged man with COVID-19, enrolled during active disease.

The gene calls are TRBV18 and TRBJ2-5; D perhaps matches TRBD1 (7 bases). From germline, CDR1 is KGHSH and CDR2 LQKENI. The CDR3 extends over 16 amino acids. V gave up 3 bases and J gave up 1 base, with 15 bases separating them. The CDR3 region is CASSPQAGGLQETQYF. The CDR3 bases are TGTGCCAGCTCACCTCAGGCAGGGGGACTCCAAGAGACCCAGTACTTC.

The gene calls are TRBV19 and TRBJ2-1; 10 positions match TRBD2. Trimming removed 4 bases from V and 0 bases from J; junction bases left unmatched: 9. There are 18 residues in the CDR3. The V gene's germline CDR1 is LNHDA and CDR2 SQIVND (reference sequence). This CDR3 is CASSTIAGGYNSYNEQFF. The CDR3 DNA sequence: TGTGCCAGTAGTACCATAGCGGGGGGCTATAACTCCTACAATGAGCAGTTCTTC.

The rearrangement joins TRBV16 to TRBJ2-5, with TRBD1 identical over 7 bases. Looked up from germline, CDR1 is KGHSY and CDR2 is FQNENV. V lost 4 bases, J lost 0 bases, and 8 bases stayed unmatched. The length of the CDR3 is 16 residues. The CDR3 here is CASSRDLGQHQETQYF. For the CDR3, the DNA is TGTGCCAGCAGCCGCGACCTGGGACAGCACCAAGAGACCCAGTACTTC.

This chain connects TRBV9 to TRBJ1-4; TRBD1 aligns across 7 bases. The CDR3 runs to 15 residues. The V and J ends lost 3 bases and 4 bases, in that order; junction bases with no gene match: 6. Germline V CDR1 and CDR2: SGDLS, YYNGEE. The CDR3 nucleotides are TGTGCCAGCAGCGCTACAGGGGTCTTTAATGAAAAACTGTTTTTT. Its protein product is CASSATGVFNEKLFF. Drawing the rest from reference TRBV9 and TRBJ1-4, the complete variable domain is DSGVTQTPKHLITATGQRVTLRCSPRSGDLSVYWYQQSLDQGLQFLIQYYNGEERAKGNILERFSAQQFPDLHSELNLSSLELGDSALYFCASSATGVFNEKLFFGSGTQLSVL.

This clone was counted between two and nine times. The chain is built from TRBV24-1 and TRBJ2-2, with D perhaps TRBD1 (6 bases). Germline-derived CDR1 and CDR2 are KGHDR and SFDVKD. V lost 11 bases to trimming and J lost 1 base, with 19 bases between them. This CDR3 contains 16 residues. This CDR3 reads CARDPHETGNTGELFF. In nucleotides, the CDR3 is TGTGCCAGAGACCCCCACGAGACAGGGAACACCGGGGAGCTGTTTTTT.

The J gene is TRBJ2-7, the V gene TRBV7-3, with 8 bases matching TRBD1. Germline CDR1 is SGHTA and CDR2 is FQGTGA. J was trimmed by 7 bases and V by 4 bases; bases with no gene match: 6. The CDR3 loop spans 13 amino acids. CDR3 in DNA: TGTGCCAGCAGCTCGACAGGGGATAGGGAGCAGTACTTC. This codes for CASSSTGDREQYF.

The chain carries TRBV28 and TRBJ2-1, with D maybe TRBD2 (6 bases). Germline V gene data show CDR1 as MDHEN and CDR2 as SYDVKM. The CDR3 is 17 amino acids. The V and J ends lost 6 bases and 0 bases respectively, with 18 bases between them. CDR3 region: CASSPGRGGLSYNEQFF. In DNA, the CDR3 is TGTGCCAGCAGCCCCGGAAGGGGAGGACTCTCCTACAATGAGCAGTTCTTC.

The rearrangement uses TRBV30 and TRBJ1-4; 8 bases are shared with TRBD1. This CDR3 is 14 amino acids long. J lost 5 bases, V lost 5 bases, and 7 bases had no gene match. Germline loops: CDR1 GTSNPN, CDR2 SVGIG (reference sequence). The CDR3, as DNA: TGTGCCTGGGACGGGACAGGTCGCAATGAAAAACTGTTTTTT. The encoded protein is CAWDGTGRNEKLFF.

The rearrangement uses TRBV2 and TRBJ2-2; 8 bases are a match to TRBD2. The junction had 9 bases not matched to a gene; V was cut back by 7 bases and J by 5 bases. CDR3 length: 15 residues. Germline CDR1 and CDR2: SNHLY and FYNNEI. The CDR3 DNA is TGTGCCAGCACGGGCCGAGCGGGAGAGACCGGGGAGCTGTTTTTT. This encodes CASTGRAGETGELFF.

CDR3 region: CACTRVGGKSVSRAFF. The CDR3 bases are TGTGCCTGCACGAGGGTAGGGGGCAAGTCCGTGTCAAGAGCTTTCTTT. The chain is built from TRBV30 and TRBJ1-1; 7 bases align to TRBD1. Germline V gene sequence: CDR1 GTSNPN, CDR2 SVGIG (reference sequence). The trim removed 6 bases at V and 10 bases at J, leaving 23 bases unmatched. This CDR3 region has 16 residues.

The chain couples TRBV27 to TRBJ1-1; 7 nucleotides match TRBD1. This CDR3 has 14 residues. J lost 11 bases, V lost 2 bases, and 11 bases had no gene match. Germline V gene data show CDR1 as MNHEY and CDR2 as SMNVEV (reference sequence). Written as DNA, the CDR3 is TGTGCCAGCAGTTTAGGGACAGCCAGGGGGTTTGCTTTCTTT. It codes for CASSLGTARGFAFF.

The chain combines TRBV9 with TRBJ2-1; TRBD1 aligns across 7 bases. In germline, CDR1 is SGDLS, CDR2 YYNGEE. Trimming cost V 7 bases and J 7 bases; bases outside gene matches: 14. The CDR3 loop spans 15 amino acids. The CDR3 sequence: CASGLGTALGNEQFF. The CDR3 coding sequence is TGTGCCAGCGGGTTAGGGACAGCCTTGGGGAATGAGCAGTTCTTC.

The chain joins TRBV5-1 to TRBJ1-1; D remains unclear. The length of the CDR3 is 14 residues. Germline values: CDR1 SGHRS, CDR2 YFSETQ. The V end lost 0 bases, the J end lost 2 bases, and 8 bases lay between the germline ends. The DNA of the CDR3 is TGCGCCAGCAGCTTGGTAGGAGGTAACACTGAAGCTTTCTTT. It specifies CASSLVGGNTEAFF.

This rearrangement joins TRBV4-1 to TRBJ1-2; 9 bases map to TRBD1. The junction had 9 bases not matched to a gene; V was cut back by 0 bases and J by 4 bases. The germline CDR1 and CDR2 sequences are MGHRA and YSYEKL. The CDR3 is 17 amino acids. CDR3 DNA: TGCGCCAGCAGCCAAGATGATTCGGGACAGGGTGGCTATGGCTACACCTTC. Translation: CASSQDDSGQGGYGYTF.

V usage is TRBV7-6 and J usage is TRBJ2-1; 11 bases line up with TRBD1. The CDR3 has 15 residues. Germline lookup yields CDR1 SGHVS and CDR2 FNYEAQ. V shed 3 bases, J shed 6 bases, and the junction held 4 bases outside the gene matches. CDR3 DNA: TGTGCCAGCAGCTTCTCCGGGACAGGGGGCAATGAGCAGTTCTTC. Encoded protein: CASSFSGTGGNEQFF.

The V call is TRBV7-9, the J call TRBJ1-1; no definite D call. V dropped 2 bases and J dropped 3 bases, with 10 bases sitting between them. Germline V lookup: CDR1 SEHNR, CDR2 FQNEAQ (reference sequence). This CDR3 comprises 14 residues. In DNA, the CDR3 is TGTGCCAGCAGCTTACGGGAGAAGTACACTGAAGCTTTCTTT. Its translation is CASSLREKYTEAFF.